The 30 T cell receptor beta chains presented below share a single source sample, sequenced in a study of OX40 agonist ivuxolimab in advanced cancers. Libraries were constructed by the immunoSEQ multiplex PCR assay. This is the immuneACCESS table as TCRdb keeps it, with only in-frame sequences that have V and J called. A part of the clones is gone; compared with another copy, unresolved V genes explain less than half, and the rest is unexplained. Counted in this sample were 75,000 to 95,000 clones; just under 90% of them appeared once. The ten largest account for around 7% of the sample. This material consisted of CD4+ or CD8+ T cells sorted from blood, taken in a trial of the OX40 agonist ivuxolimab. These receptors were obtained from an adult with an advanced solid tumor such as melanoma, head and neck, liver or kidney cancer.

CDR3 sequence (DNA): TGCGCCAGCAGTCGTCTCAGGGCACGAGCCTATAGCAATCAGCCCCAGCATTTT. This sequence encodes CASSRLRARAYSNQPQHF. The chain links TRBV23-1 to TRBJ1-5; weak D call: TRBD1 (5 bases). TRBV23-1 is flagged as an ORF with uncertain function. This CDR3 contains 18 residues. V lost 4 bases, J lost 0 bases, and 19 bases lay in between.

This clone was picked up a small number of times. The V and J genes are TRBV7-9 and TRBJ1-2; a weak D match, TRBD1 (5 bases). The V end was cut by 5 bases, the J end by 6 bases, with 13 bases between. Looked up from germline, CDR1 is SEHNR and CDR2 is FQNEAQ (reference sequence). This CDR3 is 13 amino acids long. Here the CDR3 DNA reads TGTGCCAGCAGCAGTCCGGGGGTCAATGGCTACACCTTC. It translates to CASSSPGVNGYTF.

This sequence joins TRBV9 and TRBJ2-1; tentatively, D is TRBD1 or TRBD2 (5 bases each). Germline V gene sequence: CDR1 SGDLS, CDR2 YYNGEE. The V end lost 2 bases, the J end lost 2 bases, and 11 bases lay between the germline ends. This CDR3 comprises 15 residues. CDR3 sequence (DNA): TGTGCCAGCAGCGTCGGGGCTCCTCCCTACAATGAGCAGTTCTTC. Protein: CASSVGAPPYNEQFF. Full variable domain (rest looked up from reference TRBV9 and TRBJ2-1): DSGVTQTPKHLITATGQRVTLRCSPRSGDLSVYWYQQSLDQGLQFLIQYYNGEERAKGNILERFSAQQFPDLHSELNLSSLELGDSALYFCASSVGAPPYNEQFFGPGTRLTVL.

This clone was observed once. The chain carries TRBV5-8 and TRBJ2-3, with D tentatively TRBD1 (6 bases). Germline CDR1 reads SGHTS; CDR2 reads YDEGEE. V was cut by 4 bases and J by 14 bases, with 14 bases left in between. There are 11 residues in the CDR3. The CDR3 DNA sequence: TGTGCCAGCAGCCCCGGACAGCCCTGGTATTTT. As protein: CASSPGQPWYF.

The rearrangement uses TRBV7-9 and TRBJ2-5; 10 positions agree with TRBD1. Germline V lookup: CDR1 SEHNR, CDR2 FQNEAQ (reference sequence). This CDR3 is 17 amino acids long. With V trimmed by 2 bases and J by 1 base, 7 bases remained unmatched. The CDR3 protein is CASSLPGQGRIQETQYF. The CDR3 coding sequence is TGTGCCAGCAGCTTACCGGGACAGGGGCGCATCCAAGAGACCCAGTACTTC.

V is TRBV7-9 and J is TRBJ1-1; tentative D call: TRBD1 (6 bases). V was shortened by 5 bases and J by 4 bases, with 23 bases between the two germline ends. In germline, CDR1 is SEHNR, CDR2 FQNEAQ (reference sequence). The CDR3 has 17 residues. In DNA, the CDR3 is TGTGCCAGCAGCCCCCGTGGGTTTCCGGGGGCGGTCACTGAAGCTTTCTTT. This translates into CASSPRGFPGAVTEAFF.

The chain is built from TRBV19 and TRBJ1-6, with TRBD1 matching over 7 bases. The CDR3 spans 17 residues. Germline trimming cut 1 base from V and 7 bases from J; bases unmatched to any gene: 10. Per the germline V gene, CDR1 is LNHDA and CDR2 is SQIVND (reference sequence). CDR3 sequence (DNA): TGTGCCAGTAGTATAGTGGCCCTCCGGGACAGCAATTCACCCCTCCACTTT. This sequence encodes CASSIVALRDSNSPLHF. Full variable domain (rest looked up from reference TRBV19 and TRBJ1-6): DGGITQSPKYLFRKEGQNVTLSCEQNLNHDAMYWYRQDPGQGLRLIYYSQIVNDFQKGDIAEGYSVSREKKESFPLTVTSAQKNPTAFYLCASSIVALRDSNSPLHFGNGTRLTVT.

The chain is built from TRBV11-3 and TRBJ2-4, with D perhaps being TRBD1 or TRBD2 (6 bases each). The CDR3 runs to 16 residues. The germline V gene encodes CDR1 SGHNT and CDR2 YENEEA. V was trimmed by 2 bases and J by 6 bases, leaving 17 bases between them. CDR3 sequence: CASSLYAHEGGNIQYF. The CDR3 DNA reads TGTGCCAGCAGCTTATATGCCCATGAGGGGGGAAACATTCAGTACTTC.

The V and J genes are TRBV4-1 and TRBJ2-6; D unresolved. The ends were cut back, 2 bases at V and 4 bases at J, with 3 bases in the middle. Per germline, CDR1 MGHRA and CDR2 YSYEKL. The CDR3 loop spans 13 amino acids. As DNA, the CDR3 is TGCGCCAGCAGCCAATTAGGGGCCAACGTCCTGACTTTC. Translated, it gives CASSQLGANVLTF.

The gene calls are TRBV9 and TRBJ1-2; no clear D. The CDR3 length is 15 residues. V lost 4 bases and J lost 6, with 19 bases in between. CDR1 is SGDLS, CDR2 YYNGEE, per germline. CDR3 in amino acids: CASSPQGRVWDGYTF. The CDR3 region has the DNA TGTGCCAGCAGCCCCCAAGGGAGGGTCTGGGATGGCTACACCTTC.

This chain's CDR3 is CASSSLALAGVDEQYF. In nucleotides, the CDR3 is TGTGCCAGCAGCTCCCTCGCCTTAGCGGGAGTCGACGAGCAGTACTTC. The genes are TRBV7-9 and TRBJ2-7, with TRBD2 matching 9 bases. CDR1 SEHNR and CDR2 FQNEAQ come from the germline V gene (reference sequence). The CDR3 length is 16 residues. V shed 4 bases, J shed 5 bases, and the junction held 12 bases outside the gene matches.

This clone is a singleton in its sample. The chain employs TRBV5-1 and TRBJ2-7; D possibly uses TRBD1 or TRBD2 (5 bases each). The ends were cut back, 4 bases at V and 7 bases at J, with 18 bases in the middle. The CDR3 contains 14 residues. Germline-derived CDR1 and CDR2 are SGHRS and YFSETQ. Here the CDR3 reads CASSLEKGSGEQYF. The CDR3 DNA sequence: TGCGCCAGCAGCCTTGAAAAGGGGAGTGGAGAGCAGTACTTC.

This chain connects TRBV6-1 to TRBJ1-5; D is uncertain. The CDR3 has 17 residues. Germline-derived CDR1 and CDR2 are MNHNS and SASEGT. Between the trimmed V and J ends, which lost 2 bases and 0 bases, there was a span of 14 bases. CDR3 in amino acids: CASSEKPPGYSNQPQHF. CDR3 nucleotide sequence: TGTGCCAGCAGTGAAAAGCCCCCAGGATATAGCAATCAGCCCCAGCATTTT.

The genes are TRBV5-1 and TRBJ1-1, with TRBD1 identical over 7 bases. Unmatched junction bases numbered 8, after V lost 4 bases and J lost 5 bases. The CDR3 totals 14 residues. CDR1 is SGHRS and CDR2 is YFSETQ in the germline V gene. The CDR3 loop reads CASSPGQVGTEAFF. The CDR3 coding sequence is TGCGCCAGCAGCCCAGGACAGGTCGGGACTGAAGCTTTCTTT.

The rearrangement links TRBV9 to TRBJ2-7; TRBD1 agrees at 9 bases. V lost 3 bases and J lost 3; bases outside the gene matches: 4. The CDR3 totals 14 residues. Germline CDR1 and CDR2: SGDLS and YYNGEE. CDR3: CASSEQGAGYEQYF. CDR3 coding DNA: TGTGCCAGCAGCGAACAGGGGGCCGGCTACGAGCAGTACTTC.

V and J are TRBV19 and TRBJ2-5; D call uncertain. Germline CDR1 LNHDA, CDR2 SQIVND (reference sequence). V lost 4 bases and J lost 0, with 6 bases in between. The CDR3 spans 13 residues. The DNA of the CDR3 is TGTGCCAGTAGTAAGGTGTACCAAGAGACCCAGTACTTC. Translated: CASSKVYQETQYF.

The chain carries TRBV30 and TRBJ1-2, with D possibly being TRBD1 (5 bases). CDR3 length equals 15 residues. The germline CDR1 and CDR2 sequences are GTSNPN and SVGIG (reference sequence). Trimming removed 4 bases from V and 1 base from J, with 16 bases in between. The CDR3 region is CAWIPTGTLNYGYTF. The CDR3 DNA is TGTGCCTGGATTCCTACGGGGACCCTTAACTATGGCTACACCTTC.

CDR3 region: CSVTNDRYEQYF. CDR3 in DNA: TGCAGCGTTACCAACGACAGGTACGAGCAGTACTTC. The chain uses TRBV29-1 and TRBJ2-5, with D perhaps matching TRBD1 (6 bases). The J call could be wrong; TRBJ2-7 is a better fit for the DNA end. This CDR3 contains 12 residues. Looked up from germline, CDR1 is SQVTM and CDR2 is ANQGSEA.

V usage is TRBV6-4 and J usage is TRBJ2-1, with unresolved D. Germline loops: CDR1 MRHNA, CDR2 SNTAGT. The CDR3 runs to 13 residues. V gave up 3 bases and J gave up 1 base, with 4 bases separating them. Written as DNA, the CDR3 is TGTGCCAGCAGTGATACATCCTACAATGAGCAGTTCTTC. Translation gives CASSDTSYNEQFF.

V usage is TRBV9 and J usage is TRBJ2-3; 7 nucleotides agree with TRBD2. This CDR3 has 14 residues. Germline loops: CDR1 SGDLS, CDR2 YYNGEE. Trimming took 4 bases from V and 4 from J; bases not matched to a gene: 6. CDR3 in DNA: TGTGCCAGCAGCCCAGCGGGGTCGTCAGATACGCAGTATTTT. Amino acids: CASSPAGSSDTQYF.

The chain uses TRBV27 and TRBJ1-1; the D is unclear. CDR3 length: 19 residues. Trimming left V 9 bases short and J 1 base short, with 30 bases between. Germline CDR1 MNHEY, CDR2 SMNVEV (reference sequence). The CDR3 coding sequence is TGTGCCAGTATTGGTTCATTCCCGGCGGAACACCTGGGGAACACTGAAGCTTTCTTT. It specifies CASIGSFPAEHLGNTEAFF.

The rearrangement links TRBV28 to TRBJ2-5; D assignment may be TRBD1 or TRBD2 (7 bases each). The CDR3 extends over 15 amino acids. The germline V gene has CDR1 MDHEN and CDR2 SYDVKM. V was clipped by 5 bases and J by 3 bases, with 16 bases between them. The CDR3 region is CASSPTGAGEETQYF. Here the CDR3 DNA reads TGTGCCAGCAGTCCAACAGGGGCGGGAGAAGAGACCCAGTACTTC.

The rearrangement uses TRBV6-1 and TRBJ2-1, with D uncertain. This CDR3 spans 14 amino acids. Germline V gene data show CDR1 as MNHNS and CDR2 as SASEGT. V was pared by 3 bases and J by 0 bases, with 6 bases between. The CDR3 sequence: CASSDRNSYNEQFF. The DNA of the CDR3 is TGTGCCAGCAGTGACCGAAACTCCTACAATGAGCAGTTCTTC.

The chain is built from TRBV7-9 and TRBJ1-1; D might be TRBD1 (5 bases). The germline V gene has CDR1 SEHNR and CDR2 FQNEAQ (reference sequence). The CDR3 loop spans 14 amino acids. Trimming removed 7 bases at V and 1 base at J, with 13 bases between. This chain's CDR3 is CASKKEGSNTEAFF. CDR3 sequence (DNA): TGTGCCAGCAAGAAGGAGGGGTCGAACACTGAAGCTTTCTTT.

The rearrangement joins TRBV4-1 to TRBJ2-1, with TRBD1 matching 7 bases. This CDR3 has 13 residues. J lost 9 bases, V lost 2 bases, and 4 bases had no gene match. Germline V gene lookup returns CDR1 MGHRA and CDR2 YSYEKL. CDR3 in amino acids: CASSQTGVSEQFF. CDR3 nucleotide sequence: TGCGCCAGCAGCCAAACAGGGGTTTCTGAGCAGTTCTTC.

This clone has more than one count but fewer than ten. The chain carries TRBV2 and TRBJ1-5, with 9 bases matching TRBD1. From germline, CDR1 is SNHLY and CDR2 FYNNEI. Trimming at V came to 6 bases and at J to 7 bases, leaving 7 bases not matched to a gene. The CDR3 is 14 residues long. The CDR3 sequence is CASSGRTGDQPQHF. In DNA form, the CDR3 reads TGTGCCAGCAGCGGGAGGACAGGGGACCAGCCCCAGCATTTT.

The chain has TRBV5-1 and TRBJ2-7; D unresolved. V dropped 4 bases and J dropped 5 bases, with 16 bases sitting between them. In germline, CDR1 is SGHRS, CDR2 YFSETQ. The CDR3 has 14 amino acids. DNA of the CDR3: TGCGCCAGCAGCATGGCTATGCTTCGCGACGAGCAGTACTTC. Protein sequence: CASSMAMLRDEQYF.

The J gene is TRBJ2-5, the V gene TRBV2, with no clear D. The tail of the sequence fits TRBJ2-7 better, so the J call may be wrong. The CDR3 extends over 12 amino acids. The germline V gene encodes CDR1 SNHLY and CDR2 FYNNEI. The CDR3 DNA reads as TGTGCCAGCACCCTCGAGACCTACGAGCAGTACTTC. It translates to CASTLETYEQYF.

V is TRBV19 and J is TRBJ2-3, with D tentatively TRBD1 (7 bases). V lost 5 bases to trimming and J lost 0 bases, with 18 bases between them. This CDR3 is 17 amino acids long. Looked up from germline, CDR1 is LNHDA and CDR2 is SQIVND (reference sequence). In nucleotides, the CDR3 is TGTGCCAGTAGTCGACCCGCGGGACAGCCGAGCACAGATACGCAGTATTTT. Amino acids: CASSRPAGQPSTDTQYF.

J is TRBJ1-1 and V is TRBV6-1, with D tentatively TRBD1 (5 bases). This CDR3 is 13 amino acids long. Looked up from germline, CDR1 is MNHNS and CDR2 is SASEGT. The germline V and J ends were trimmed by 6 bases and 1 base, with 9 bases remaining between them. CDR3 bases: TGTGCCAGCAGGGACACTTGGAACACTGAAGCTTTCTTT. This gives the protein CASRDTWNTEAFF.